What follows describes a single T cell receptor (beta chain). Antigen specificity is unknown. CDR1 and CDR2 from the germline V gene are MGHRA and YSYEKL. The CDR3 sequence is 14 residues long. This sample was included in a study of monozygotic twins with inflammatory bowel disease. Points from the study as a whole: Between concordant and discordant twins, repertoire similarity failed to differ, a result that limited power may explain. Versus healthy twins, IBD patients showed fewer clonotypes shared with others, especially with disease activity.

Template switching was used to attach UMIs, which incorporated a 6-nucleotide sample barcode. The cDNA of both the TCRalpha and TCRbeta chains was subjected to two nested PCRs of about 17 and 10 cycles. Using the 5' RACE reads, TCRdb records one entry per CDR3 protein without DNA. The data include fewer than 200,000 distinct CDR3 sequences; the top ten clones carry about 2.4%. Specimen: blood. J is TRBJ1-2 and V is TRBV4-1; the D call from TCRdb, TRBD1, cannot be confirmed without DNA. The clonotype was recovered from a human donor with ulcerative colitis or Crohn's disease, or a healthy co-twin of an affected twin (not recorded which). CDR3 region: CASSAWGTGDGYTF.